This TCR beta chain was profiled in a study of spatial heterogeneity in lung cancer. Whole-study findings and limits: The study found that expanded intratumoral alpha and beta TCR counts tracked tumor mutation counts.

From the 5' RACE reads, TCRdb called clonotypes with MiXCR, one entry per CDR3 protein. The sample includes 20,000 to 25,000 distinct CDR3 sequences, about 15% seen only once; the top ten take roughly 30%. This clonotype has a count of ten or more. Its specificity is unknown. Regarding time point: sample taken at primary tumor resection. The sample was lung tumor tissue, taken at surgery. The source of this sequence is a female donor with early-stage non-small cell lung cancer.

The CDR3 protein is CSARDMSGSIYEQFF. The CDR3 DNA sequence: TGCAGTGCTAGAGATATGAGCGGGAGTATCTATGAGCAGTTCTTC. The chain combines TRBV20-1 with TRBJ2-1, with TRBD2 identical over 8 bases. The germline V gene encodes CDR1 DFQATT and CDR2 SNEGSKA (reference sequence). The CDR3 is made up of 15 amino acids. Trimming cost V 0 bases and J 8 bases; bases outside gene matches: 9.